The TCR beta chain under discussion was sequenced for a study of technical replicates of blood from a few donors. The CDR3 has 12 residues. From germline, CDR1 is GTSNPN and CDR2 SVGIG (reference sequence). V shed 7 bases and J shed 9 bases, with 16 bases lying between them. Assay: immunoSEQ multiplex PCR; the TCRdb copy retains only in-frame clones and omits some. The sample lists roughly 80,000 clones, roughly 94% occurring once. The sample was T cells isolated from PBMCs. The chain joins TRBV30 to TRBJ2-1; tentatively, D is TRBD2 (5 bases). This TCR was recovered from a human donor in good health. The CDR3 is CASGSYEGEQFF. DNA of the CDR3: TGTGCCTCGGGGAGCTATGAAGGTGAGCAGTTCTTC.